This is a list of T cell receptor beta chains from one sample in a study of control samples from healthy donors and cancer patients. The data were produced by immunoSEQ multiplex PCR, yet TCRdb's version contains in-frame clones alone and is incomplete. Of approximately 70,000 clones listed, nearly 90% are singletons. Source material: PBMCs. The receptor set was obtained from a man aged 55-75 years with lung cancer. The CDR3 runs from the conserved cysteine through the conserved F or W. D genes are given only for firm matches. Rows may omit the clone size; those that give it use once, few, many or a size class.

length	D	size	V	J	CDR3	DNA
14	NA	NA	TRBV3-1/TRBV3-2	TRBJ2-2	CASSQEAARGELFF	TGTGCCAGCAGCCAAGAGGCGGCGCGGGGGGAGCTGTTTTTT
14	NA	NA	TRBV5-8	TRBJ1-1	CASSLGAGPTEAFF	TGTGCCAGCAGCTTGGGCGCGGGACCGACTGAAGCTTTCTTT
13	NA	NA	TRBV7-9	TRBJ1-1	CASSFGGGTEAFF	TGTGCCAGCAGCTTCGGAGGGGGCACTGAAGCTTTCTTT
14	NA	NA	TRBV6-5	TRBJ1-1	CATQTGSWNTEAFF	TGTGCCACCCAAACCGGATCTTGGAACACTGAAGCTTTCTTT
17	NA	NA	TRBV25-1	TRBJ2-4	CASSELGQGPVGNIQYF	TGTGCCAGCAGTGAATTAGGGCAGGGCCCCGTGGGAAACATTCAGTACTTC
15	TRBD2	NA	TRBV5-8	TRBJ2-5	CASSLVLAGRETQYF	TGTGCCAGCAGCTTGGTACTAGCGGGGAGAGAGACCCAGTACTTC
14	NA	few	TRBV10-1	TRBJ2-5	CASSEYPGRETQYF	TGCGCCAGCAGTGAGTACCCAGGGAGGGAGACCCAGTACTTC
15	TRBD1	NA	TRBV5-6	TRBJ1-3	CASSFVDRESHTIYF	TGTGCCAGCAGCTTTGTAGACAGGGAGAGTCACACCATATATTTT
15	TRBD1	NA	TRBV5-1	TRBJ1-4	CASSPWNRGNEKLFF	TGCGCCAGCAGCCCATGGAACAGGGGGAATGAAAAACTGTTTTTT
15	TRBD1	NA	TRBV6-5	TRBJ2-1	CASSYTGGSYNEQFF	TGTGCCAGCAGTTACACAGGGGGCTCCTACAATGAGCAGTTCTTC
16	TRBD1	NA	TRBV6-5	TRBJ2-5	CASSYGGTGAQETQYF	TGTGCCAGCAGTTACGGGGGGACAGGGGCTCAAGAGACCCAGTACTTC
15	TRBD1	NA	TRBV5-1	TRBJ1-5	CASSPSGQTNQPQHF	TGCGCCAGCAGCCCCTCGGGACAGACAAATCAGCCCCAGCATTTT
13	TRBD2	NA	TRBV2	TRBJ2-5	CASSEVLAALVYF	TGTGCCAGCAGTGAGGTACTAGCGGCCTTAGTGTACTTC
13	NA	NA	TRBV6-5	TRBJ2-1	CASSRDGVGEQFF	TGTGCCAGCTCGAGGGATGGGGTGGGTGAGCAGTTCTTC
14	TRBD1	NA	TRBV5-1	TRBJ2-5	CASSPTGGAETQYF	TGCGCCAGCAGCCCGACAGGGGGCGCAGAGACCCAGTACTTC